Shown below are 10 T cell receptor beta chains from a single sample sequenced in a study of T cells in Graves' hyperthyroidism and ophthalmopathy. Researchers took RNA transcripts and amplified the TCR beta CDR3 regions from them. Researchers ran a first-round RT-PCR on the TCR CDR3 using the HTBI primer set. TCRdb fed the multiplex PCR reads into MiXCR, producing one record per CDR3 protein. The sample includes about half a million distinct CDR3 sequences, approximately 22% of them seen just once. What was sequenced was blood. The receptors here all came from a woman between 70 and 85 years old with Graves' ophthalmopathy.

This clonotype was observed a handful of times. DNA for the CDR3: TGTGCCAGCAGCTTACTTAATCCCGATACGCAGTATTTT. This translates into CASSLLNPDTQYF. This chain joins TRBV7-9 and TRBJ2-3; D is undetermined. The CDR3 contains 13 residues. Trimming removed 2 bases at V and 6 bases at J, with 9 bases between. In germline, CDR1 is SEHNR, CDR2 FQNEAQ (reference sequence).

This rearrangement joins TRBV11-2 to TRBJ1-6; D is uncertain. Between the trimmed V and J ends, which lost 3 bases and 5 bases, there was a span of 5 bases. CDR1 is SGHAT and CDR2 is FQNNGV in the germline V gene. CDR3 length: 13 amino acids. For the CDR3, the DNA is TGTGCCAGCAGCTTGCAGGATAATTCACCCCTCCACTTT. This encodes CASSLQDNSPLHF. The variable domain in full, completed from reference TRBV11-2 and TRBJ1-6, reads EAGVAQSPRYKIIEKRQSVAFWCNPISGHATLYWYQQILGQGPKLLIQFQNNGVVDDSQLPKDRFSAERLKGVDSTLKIQPAKLEDSAVYLCASSLQDNSPLHFGNGTRLTVT.

This chain uses TRBV4-3 with TRBJ1-3; D gene uncertain. Trimming left V 0 bases short and J 2 bases short, with 14 bases between. From germline, CDR1 is LGHNA and CDR2 YSLEER. The CDR3 loop spans 17 amino acids. This CDR3 reads CASSQESARPPGNTIYF. CDR3 nucleotides: TGCGCCAGCAGCCAAGAGAGCGCCCGTCCTCCTGGAAACACCATATATTTT.

This clonotype was counted between two and nine times. This chain joins TRBV19 and TRBJ2-5; D unclear. There are 11 residues in the CDR3. The germline V gene has CDR1 LNHDA and CDR2 SQIVND (reference sequence). Between the trimmed V and J ends, which lost 10 bases and 4 bases, there was a span of 10 bases. The CDR3 DNA sequence: TGTGCCACTGCCTACTCAGAGACCCAGTACTTC. Its protein product is CATAYSETQYF. Using reference TRBV19 and TRBJ2-5 for the parts outside the CDR3, the full variable domain is DGGITQSPKYLFRKEGQNVTLSCEQNLNHDAMYWYRQDPGQGLRLIYYSQIVNDFQKGDIAEGYSVSREKKESFPLTVTSAQKNPTAFYLCATAYSETQYFGPGTRLLVL.

The V and J genes are TRBV11-2 and TRBJ2-2; D uncertain. V was clipped by 1 base and J by 4 bases, with 7 bases between them. Germline CDR1 is SGHAT and CDR2 is FQNNGV. The CDR3 has 14 amino acids. DNA for the CDR3: TGTGCCAGCAGCTTAGGGGTGGTCACCGGGGAGCTGTTTTTT. This sequence encodes CASSLGVVTGELFF. Using reference TRBV11-2 and TRBJ2-2 for the parts outside the CDR3, the full variable domain is EAGVAQSPRYKIIEKRQSVAFWCNPISGHATLYWYQQILGQGPKLLIQFQNNGVVDDSQLPKDRFSAERLKGVDSTLKIQPAKLEDSAVYLCASSLGVVTGELFFGEGSRLTVL.

In its sample, this clonotype was seen a few times. The chain recombines TRBV6-1 with TRBJ2-7, with 7 bases aligning to TRBD1. V was clipped by 5 bases and J by 3 bases; unmatched bases: 4. This CDR3 spans 13 amino acids. In germline, CDR1 is MNHNS, CDR2 SASEGT. CDR3 sequence reads: CASSSAGGYEQYF. DNA of the CDR3: TGTGCCAGCAGTTCCGCAGGGGGCTACGAGCAGTACTTC.

This clonotype was detected a few times. The chain recombines TRBV10-3 with TRBJ2-4; D call uncertain. This CDR3 has 13 residues. With 4 bases removed from V and 0 bases from J, the gap between germline ends came to 4 bases. Germline CDR1 ENHRY, CDR2 SYGVKD. The CDR3 is CAISAEAKNIQYF. The CDR3 coding sequence is TGTGCCATCAGTGCTGAAGCCAAAAACATTCAGTACTTC.

This chain links TRBV7-9 with TRBJ2-7; 9 bases map to TRBD2. The CDR3 runs 15 residues. Germline V gene sequence: CDR1 SEHNR, CDR2 FQNEAQ (reference sequence). Unmatched junction bases numbered 4, after V lost 0 bases and J lost 4 bases. The DNA of the CDR3 is TGTGCCAGCAGCTTAGCGGCGGGAGGGTGGTACGAGCAGTACTTC. It specifies CASSLAAGGWYEQYF.

This clonotype was counted between two and nine times. The chain carries TRBV10-3 and TRBJ1-1, with a tentative D call TRBD1 (5 bases). CDR3 length: 13 residues. CDR1 is ENHRY, CDR2 SYGVKD, per germline. The ends were cut back, 11 bases at V and 0 bases at J, with 13 bases in the middle. This CDR3 reads CAANPTVNTEAFF. CDR3 DNA sequence: TGTGCCGCGAACCCGACAGTGAACACTGAAGCTTTCTTT.

The chain uses TRBV10-2 and TRBJ1-5; a possible D gene is TRBD1 (6 bases). V gave up 5 bases and J gave up 5 bases, with 16 bases separating them. CDR1 and CDR2 (germline): WSHSY, SAAADI. The CDR3 runs to 15 residues. The CDR3 spells CASSNGQNTYQPQHF. DNA for the CDR3: TGCGCCAGCAGTAATGGACAGAACACCTATCAGCCCCAGCATTTT.